This T cell receptor (beta chain) was sequenced in a study of cytomegalovirus exposure and HLA in healthy donors. Points on this clone: Its matching antigen is unknown.

Whole-study results and caveats: V- and J-gene trimming of TCR beta was linked (in a later analysis) to a missense DCLRE1C variant.

Deletions cut 6 bases from V and 6 bases from J, with 16 bases between. The CDR3 runs to 15 residues. The germline V gene encodes CDR1 SGHRS and CDR2 YFSETQ. The PCR ran on 60 Vbeta and 13 Jbeta primers. Assay: immunoSEQ multiplex PCR; the TCRdb copy retains only in-frame clones and omits some. Seen in this sample are tens of thousands of clones; the ten most common clones hold approximately 1.1%. Input material: PBMCs. The chain joins TRBV5-1 to TRBJ1-6, with D possibly TRBD1 on 6 matching bases. The source is a woman aged 25 to 39 in good health and CMV-seronegative. The CDR3 loop reads CASKPTGGTNSPLHF. In DNA, the CDR3 is TGCGCCAGCAAGCCGACGGGGGGCACTAATTCACCCCTCCACTTT.